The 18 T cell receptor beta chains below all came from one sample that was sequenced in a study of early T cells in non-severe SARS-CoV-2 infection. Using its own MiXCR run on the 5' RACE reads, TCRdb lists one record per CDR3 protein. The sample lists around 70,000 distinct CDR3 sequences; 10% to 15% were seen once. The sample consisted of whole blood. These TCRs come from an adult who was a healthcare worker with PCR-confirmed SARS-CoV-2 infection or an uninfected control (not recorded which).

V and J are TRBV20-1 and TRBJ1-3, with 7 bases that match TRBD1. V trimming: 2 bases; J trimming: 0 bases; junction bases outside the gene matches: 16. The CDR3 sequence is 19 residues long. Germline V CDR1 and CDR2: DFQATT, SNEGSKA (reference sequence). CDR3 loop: CSARLLPGTDALSGNTIYF. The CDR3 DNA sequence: TGCAGTGCTAGACTCCTCCCCGGGACAGATGCCCTCTCTGGAAACACCATATATTTT.

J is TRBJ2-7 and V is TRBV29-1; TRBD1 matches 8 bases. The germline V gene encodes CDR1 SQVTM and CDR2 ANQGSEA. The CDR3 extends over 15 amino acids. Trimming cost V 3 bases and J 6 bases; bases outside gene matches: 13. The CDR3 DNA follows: TGCAGCGTTGACGGTTTGACAGGGGTAGCATTCGAGCAGTACTTC. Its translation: CSVDGLTGVAFEQYF.

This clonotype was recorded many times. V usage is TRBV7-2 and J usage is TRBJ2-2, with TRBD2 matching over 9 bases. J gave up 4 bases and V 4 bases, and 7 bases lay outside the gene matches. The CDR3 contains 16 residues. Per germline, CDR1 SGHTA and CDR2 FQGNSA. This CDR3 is CASSSFSGSVTGELFF. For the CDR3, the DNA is TGTGCCAGCAGCTCCTTTAGCGGGAGTGTCACCGGGGAGCTGTTTTTT.

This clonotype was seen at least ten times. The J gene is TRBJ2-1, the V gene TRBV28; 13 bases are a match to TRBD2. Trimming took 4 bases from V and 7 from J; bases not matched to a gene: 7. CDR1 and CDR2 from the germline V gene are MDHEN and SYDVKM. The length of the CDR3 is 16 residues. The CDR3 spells CASSSWTSGRGNEQFF. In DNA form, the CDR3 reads TGTGCCAGCAGTTCCTGGACTAGCGGGAGAGGGAATGAGCAGTTCTTC.

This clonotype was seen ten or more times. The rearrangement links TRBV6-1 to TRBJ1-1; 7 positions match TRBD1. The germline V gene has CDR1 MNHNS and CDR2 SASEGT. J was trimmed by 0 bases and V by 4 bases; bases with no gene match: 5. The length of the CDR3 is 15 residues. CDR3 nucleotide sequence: TGTGCCAGCAGTGCCAGACAGGGATTGAACACTGAAGCTTTCTTT. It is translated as CASSARQGLNTEAFF.

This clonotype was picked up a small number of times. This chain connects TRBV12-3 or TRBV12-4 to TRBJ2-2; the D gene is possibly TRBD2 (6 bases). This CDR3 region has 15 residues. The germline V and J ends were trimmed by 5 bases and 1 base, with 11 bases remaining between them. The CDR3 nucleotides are TGTGCCAGCAGTGGGCTAGCGTTGAACACCGGGGAGCTGTTTTTT. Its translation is CASSGLALNTGELFF.

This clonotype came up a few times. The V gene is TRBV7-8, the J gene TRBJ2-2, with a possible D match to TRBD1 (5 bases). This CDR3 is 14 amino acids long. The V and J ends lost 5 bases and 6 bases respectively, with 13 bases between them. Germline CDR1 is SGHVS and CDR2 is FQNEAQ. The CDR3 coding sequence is TGTGCCAGCAGCCCCGGATGGGGCGCCGGGGAGCTGTTTTTT. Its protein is CASSPGWGAGELFF.

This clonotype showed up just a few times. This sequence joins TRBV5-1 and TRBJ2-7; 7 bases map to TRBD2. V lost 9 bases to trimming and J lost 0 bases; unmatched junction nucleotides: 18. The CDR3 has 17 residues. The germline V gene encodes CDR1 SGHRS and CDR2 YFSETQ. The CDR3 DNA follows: TGCGCCACAGCAGCTTGGCCGGGACTAAGGAGCTCCTACGAGCAGTACTTC. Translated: CATAAWPGLRSSYEQYF.

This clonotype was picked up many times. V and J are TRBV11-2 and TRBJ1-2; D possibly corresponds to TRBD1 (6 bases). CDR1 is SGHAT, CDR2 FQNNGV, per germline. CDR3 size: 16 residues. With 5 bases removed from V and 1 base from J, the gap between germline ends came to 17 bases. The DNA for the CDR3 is TGTGCCAGCAGCGTTCTGGGAGCAGGGGATAACTATGGCTACACCTTC. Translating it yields CASSVLGAGDNYGYTF.

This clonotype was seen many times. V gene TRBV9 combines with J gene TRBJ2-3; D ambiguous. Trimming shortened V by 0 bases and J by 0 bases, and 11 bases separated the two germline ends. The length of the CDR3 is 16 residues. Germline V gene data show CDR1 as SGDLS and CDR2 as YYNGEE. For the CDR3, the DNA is TGTGCCAGCAGCGTAGAAGGCGGAGCTAGCACAGATACGCAGTATTTT. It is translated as CASSVEGGASTDTQYF. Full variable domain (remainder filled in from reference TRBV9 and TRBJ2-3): DSGVTQTPKHLITATGQRVTLRCSPRSGDLSVYWYQQSLDQGLQFLIQYYNGEERAKGNILERFSAQQFPDLHSELNLSSLELGDSALYFCASSVEGGASTDTQYFGPGTRLTVL.

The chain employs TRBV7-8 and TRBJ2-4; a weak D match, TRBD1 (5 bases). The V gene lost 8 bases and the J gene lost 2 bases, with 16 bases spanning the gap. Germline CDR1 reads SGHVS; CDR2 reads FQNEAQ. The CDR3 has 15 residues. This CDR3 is CASGAALFTKNIQYF. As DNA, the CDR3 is TGTGCCAGCGGGGCGGCCCTCTTTACCAAAAACATTCAGTACTTC.

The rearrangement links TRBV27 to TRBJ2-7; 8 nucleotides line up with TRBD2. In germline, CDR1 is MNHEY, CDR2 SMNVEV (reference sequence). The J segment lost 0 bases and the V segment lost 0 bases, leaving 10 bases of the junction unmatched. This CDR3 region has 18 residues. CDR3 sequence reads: CASSLSPVAGGLSYEQYF. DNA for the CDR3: TGTGCCAGCAGTTTATCTCCGGTCGCGGGAGGACTCTCCTACGAGCAGTACTTC.

The CDR3 sequence is CAWTPLGTLTGELFF. DNA for the CDR3: TGTGCCTGGACCCCCTTGGGGACTTTAACCGGGGAGCTGTTTTTT. The rearrangement links TRBV30 to TRBJ2-2; maybe TRBD2 (6 bases). V was shortened by 4 bases and J by 5 bases, with 17 bases between the two germline ends. Germline V CDR1 and CDR2: GTSNPN, SVGIG (reference sequence). The CDR3 covers 15 residues.

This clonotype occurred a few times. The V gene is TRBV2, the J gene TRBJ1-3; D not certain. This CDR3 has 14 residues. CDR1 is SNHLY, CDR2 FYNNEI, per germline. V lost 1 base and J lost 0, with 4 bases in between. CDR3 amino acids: CASSEGGSGNTIYF. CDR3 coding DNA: TGTGCCAGCAGTGAAGGAGGCTCTGGAAACACCATATATTTT.

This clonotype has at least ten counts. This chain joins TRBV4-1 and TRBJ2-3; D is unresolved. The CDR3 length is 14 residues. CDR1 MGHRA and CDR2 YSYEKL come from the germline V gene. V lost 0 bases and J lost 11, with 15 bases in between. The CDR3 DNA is TGCGCCAGCAGCCAAGATAGAAGCAGGACCTGGCAGTATTTT. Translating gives CASSQDRSRTWQYF.

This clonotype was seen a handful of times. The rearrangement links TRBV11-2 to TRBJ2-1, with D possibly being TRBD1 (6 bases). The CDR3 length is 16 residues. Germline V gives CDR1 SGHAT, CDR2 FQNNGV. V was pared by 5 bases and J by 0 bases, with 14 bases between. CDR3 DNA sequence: TGTGCCAGCAGCCCCCGGGACATGAGCTCCTACAATGAGCAGTTCTTC. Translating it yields CASSPRDMSSYNEQFF.

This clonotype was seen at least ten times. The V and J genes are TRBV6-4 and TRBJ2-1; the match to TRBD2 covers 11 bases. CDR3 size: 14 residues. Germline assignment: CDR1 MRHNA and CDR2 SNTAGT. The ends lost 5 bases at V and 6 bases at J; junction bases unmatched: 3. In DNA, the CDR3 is TGTGCCAGCAGTTTAGCGGGAGGGGTCAATGAGCAGTTCTTC. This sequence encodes CASSLAGGVNEQFF.

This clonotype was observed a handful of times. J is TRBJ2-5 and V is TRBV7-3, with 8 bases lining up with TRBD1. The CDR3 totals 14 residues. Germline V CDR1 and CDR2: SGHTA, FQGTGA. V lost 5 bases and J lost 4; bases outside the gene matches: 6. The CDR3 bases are TGTGCCAGCAGCGCGGCCGGGACAGGAGAGACCCAGTACTTC. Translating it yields CASSAAGTGETQYF.